The 17 T cell receptor beta chains below all came from one sample that was sequenced in a study of blood T cell repertoires in COVID-19. The data were produced by immunoSEQ multiplex PCR, yet TCRdb's version contains in-frame clones alone and is incomplete. The sample holds approximately 68,000 clones, roughly 81% seen once. Sequencing was carried out using peripheral blood. These receptors came from a human donor in a cohort sampled during active COVID-19.

This clone has more than one count but fewer than ten. CDR3 nucleotide sequence: TGTGCCAGCAGTTTCCCAAGCGGATTAGGGCAGGGGAGCAATCAGCCCCAGCATTTT. It yields the protein CASSFPSGLGQGSNQPQHF. The V gene is TRBV28, the J gene TRBJ1-5, with D perhaps matching TRBD1 (6 bases). The CDR3 consists of 19 residues. Germline V gene lookup returns CDR1 MDHEN and CDR2 SYDVKM. Deletions cut 3 bases from V and 1 base from J, with 22 bases between.

This chain connects TRBV7-9 to TRBJ1-4, with D possibly being TRBD1 (6 bases). Trimming cost V 2 bases and J 4 bases, with 17 bases left between them. The V gene's germline CDR1 is SEHNR and CDR2 FQNEAQ (reference sequence). CDR3 size: 17 residues. The CDR3 loop is CASSLPPNRENNEKLFF. The DNA of the CDR3 is TGTGCCAGCAGCTTACCGCCAAACAGGGAGAATAATGAAAAACTGTTTTTT.

This clone was found once. This rearrangement joins TRBV10-2 to TRBJ1-1, with 7 bases matching TRBD1. CDR1 is WSHSY and CDR2 is SAAADI in the germline V gene. V gave up 5 bases and J gave up 8 bases; unmatched junction bases: 5. The CDR3 is 12 amino acids. The CDR3 is CASSPGQKEAFF. Written as DNA, the CDR3 is TGCGCCAGCAGTCCGGGACAGAAGGAAGCTTTCTTT.

There are a few counts of this clone. V gene TRBV7-9 combines with J gene TRBJ2-1; 7 nucleotides match TRBD2. V lost 4 bases, J lost 8 bases, and 8 bases stayed unmatched. The germline gives CDR1 SEHNR, CDR2 FQNEAQ (reference sequence). The CDR3 runs 14 residues. Here the CDR3 DNA reads TGTGCCAGCAGCTCGGAGCGGGGCACTTATGAGCAGTTCTTC. It translates to CASSSERGTYEQFF.

The rearrangement joins TRBV24-1 to TRBJ2-3; a possible D gene is TRBD2 (5 bases). The V end lost 6 bases, the J end lost 4 bases, and 16 bases lay between the germline ends. Germline lookup yields CDR1 KGHDR and CDR2 SFDVKD. This CDR3 comprises 15 residues. CDR3 in DNA: TGTGCCACCAGTCTAAGTGGGAGCGCTCCAGATACGCAGTATTTT. It codes for CATSLSGSAPDTQYF.

This rearrangement joins TRBV4-1 to TRBJ2-1; 14 nucleotides agree with TRBD2. Trimming removed 5 bases from V and 6 bases from J; junction bases left unmatched: 3. Germline V CDR1 and CDR2: MGHRA, YSYEKL. This CDR3 is built from 15 residues. CDR3 nucleotides: TGCGCCAGCAGCGGGACTAGCGGGAGTCCCAATGAGCAGTTCTTC. Its protein product is CASSGTSGSPNEQFF.

This clone has just one count. This chain uses TRBV19 with TRBJ1-2; 7 bases are shared with TRBD1. The CDR3 totals 14 residues. Germline-derived CDR1 and CDR2 are LNHDA and SQIVND (reference sequence). V dropped 3 bases and J dropped 7; count of bases not matched to a gene: 8. CDR3 nucleotides: TGTGCCAGTAGTATGGCCCGACAGGGAGCTGGCTACACCTTC. Translated: CASSMARQGAGYTF.

This rearrangement joins TRBV11-2 to TRBJ2-5, with 9 bases lining up with TRBD2. Germline-derived CDR1 and CDR2 are SGHAT and FQNNGV. CDR3 length equals 17 residues. The trim removed 2 bases at V and 5 bases at J, leaving 12 bases unmatched. The CDR3: CASSLFQTSGSRETQYF. Here the CDR3 DNA reads TGTGCCAGCAGCTTATTTCAGACTAGCGGCTCCCGGGAGACCCAGTACTTC.

This clone has a single count. V is TRBV7-8 and J is TRBJ1-2; 12 bases map to TRBD1. Germline lookup yields CDR1 SGHVS and CDR2 FQNEAQ. The CDR3 is 14 residues long. J lost 7 bases, V lost 5 bases, and 5 bases had no gene match. For the CDR3, the DNA is TGTGCCAGCAGCCTGGGGACAGGGGGCTTTGGCTACACCTTC. The encoded protein is CASSLGTGGFGYTF.

The chain uses TRBV30 and TRBJ1-5; 7 bases fit TRBD1. In germline, CDR1 is GTSNPN, CDR2 SVGIG (reference sequence). J lost 0 bases, V lost 3 bases, and 5 bases had no gene match. The CDR3 runs to 15 residues. CDR3 in amino acids: CAWRLGTDSNQPQHF. CDR3 DNA sequence: TGTGCCTGGAGACTAGGGACAGATAGCAATCAGCCCCAGCATTTT. Based on the CDR3 plus reference TRBV30 and TRBJ1-5, the full variable domain is SQTIHQWPATLVQPVGSPLSLECTVEGTSNPNLYWYRQAAGRGLQLLFYSVGIGQISSEVPQNLSASRPQDRQFILSSKKLLLSDSGFYLCAWRLGTDSNQPQHFGDGTRLSIL.

This chain connects TRBV7-9 to TRBJ2-7; D call uncertain. The V and J ends lost 6 bases and 0 bases respectively, with 18 bases between them. The germline V gene encodes CDR1 SEHNR and CDR2 FQNEAQ (reference sequence). The CDR3 length is 16 residues. CDR3 region: CASSPPRERSSYEQYF. The DNA for the CDR3 is TGTGCCAGCAGTCCCCCCCGCGAAAGGAGCTCCTACGAGCAGTACTTC.

The V gene is TRBV19, the J gene TRBJ1-5; no reliable D call. CDR3 size: 15 residues. Germline V gene sequence: CDR1 LNHDA, CDR2 SQIVND (reference sequence). Deletions cut 10 bases from V and 4 bases from J, with 20 bases between. CDR3 sequence (DNA): TGTGCCACCCTTTCGGGAGTATCGGGAAATCAGCCCCAGCATTTT. Its translation: CATLSGVSGNQPQHF.

This chain joins TRBV6-1 and TRBJ2-1; no firm D call. The CDR3 sequence is 16 residues long. Between the trimmed V and J ends, which lost 1 base and 0 bases, there was a span of 10 bases. Per the germline V gene, CDR1 is MNHNS and CDR2 is SASEGT. In DNA, the CDR3 is TGTGCCAGCAGTGAAGAATTTACTTACTCCTACAATGAGCAGTTCTTC. This gives the protein CASSEEFTYSYNEQFF.

The V and J genes are TRBV30 and TRBJ1-2; D is unresolved. CDR3 length equals 12 residues. Trimming cost V 5 bases and J 8 bases, with 15 bases left between them. Germline V gives CDR1 GTSNPN, CDR2 SVGIG (reference sequence). The CDR3 DNA follows: TGTGCCTGGGGATCCGGACTTCCCGGCTACACCTTC. Its translation is CAWGSGLPGYTF.

This clone occurred a few times. The rearrangement uses TRBV6-2 or TRBV6-3 and TRBJ2-3; TRBD2 agrees at 9 bases. Germline V gene data show CDR1 as MNHEY and CDR2 as SVGEGT. The CDR3 length is 12 residues. V shed 2 bases, J shed 9 bases, and the junction held 0 bases outside the gene matches. As DNA, the CDR3 is TGTGCCAGCAGTTACGGGACTAGCACGCAGTATTTT. As protein: CASSYGTSTQYF.

The CDR3 region is CAISEGRAAYNEQFF. The DNA for the CDR3 is TGTGCCATCAGTGAGGGCAGGGCCGCCTACAATGAGCAGTTCTTC. The V call is TRBV10-3, the J call TRBJ2-1; tentative D call: TRBD1 (5 bases). The V gene lost 2 bases and the J gene lost 2 bases, with 10 bases spanning the gap. The CDR3 is 15 amino acids. Per the germline V gene, CDR1 is ENHRY and CDR2 is SYGVKD.

The chain carries TRBV7-2 and TRBJ2-3, with 10 bases matching TRBD2. Germline V gene sequence: CDR1 SGHTA, CDR2 FQGNSA. The V and J ends lost 2 bases and 3 bases, in that order; junction bases with no gene match: 8. The CDR3 runs to 17 residues. The DNA of the CDR3 is TGTGCCAGCAGCTTAACAGCGGGAGGGGCCGGGACAGATACGCAGTATTTT. This codes for CASSLTAGGAGTDTQYF.